Below, one T cell receptor beta chain is given with its context. This sample was included in a study of blood T cells in healthy people across ages. The authors ran a second PCR of 7 to 11 cycles using a sample-barcoded 5' primer and a J-beta primer mix. MiXCR was run by TCRdb on the 5' RACE reads, yielding one entry per CDR3 protein. The sample holds about 510,000 distinct CDR3 sequences, about 27% seen once. The CDR3 is made up of 14 amino acids. The germline gives CDR1 MNHNY, CDR2 SVGAGI (reference sequence). V shed 6 bases and J 4 bases; nucleotides not matched to a gene: 4. The same sample was also used in a study of T cells of mothers and their children. That source adds: In cDNA synthesis, all of the extracted RNA was used at about 1.6 ug per 15 ul. Related mother-child pairs showed slightly, non-significantly higher overlap than unrelated pairs.

The TCR sequence derives from a boy between 2 and 15 years old in good health. The gene calls are TRBV6-6 and TRBJ1-1; 11 bases match TRBD1. Sample: blood. CDR3 sequence: CASRMGQGVTEAFF. Here the CDR3 DNA reads TGTGCCAGCAGGATGGGACAGGGGGTCACTGAAGCTTTCTTT.